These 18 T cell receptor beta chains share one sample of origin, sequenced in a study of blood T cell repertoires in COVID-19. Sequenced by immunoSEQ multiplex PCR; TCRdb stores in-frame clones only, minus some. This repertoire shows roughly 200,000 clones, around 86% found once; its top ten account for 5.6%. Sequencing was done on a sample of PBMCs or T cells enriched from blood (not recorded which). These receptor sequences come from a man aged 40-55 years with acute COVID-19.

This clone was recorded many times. CDR3 DNA: TGTGCCAGCAGCCCCTCCGGGACAGGGGAGATCACCATTCAGTACTTC. Amino acid sequence: CASSPSGTGEITIQYF. The chain couples TRBV28 to TRBJ2-4, with 10 bases aligning to TRBD1. The CDR3 sequence is 16 residues long. The V gene end was trimmed by 6 bases and the J gene end by 9 bases; junction bases not matched to a gene: 14. The germline gives CDR1 MDHEN, CDR2 SYDVKM.

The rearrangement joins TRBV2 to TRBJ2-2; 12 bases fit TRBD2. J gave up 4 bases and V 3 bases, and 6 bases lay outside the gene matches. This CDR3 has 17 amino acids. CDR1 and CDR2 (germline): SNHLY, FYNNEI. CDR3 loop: CASSELAGGLGTGELFF. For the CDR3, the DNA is TGTGCCAGCAGTGAGCTAGCGGGAGGGCTAGGCACCGGGGAGCTGTTTTTT.

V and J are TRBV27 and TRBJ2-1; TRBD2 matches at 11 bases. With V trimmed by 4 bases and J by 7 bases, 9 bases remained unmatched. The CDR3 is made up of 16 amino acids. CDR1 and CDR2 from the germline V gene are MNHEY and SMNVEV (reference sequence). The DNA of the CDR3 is TGTGCCAGCAGTTCGTTAGCGGGAGGGCCTGGGAATGAGCAGTTCTTC. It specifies CASSSLAGGPGNEQFF.

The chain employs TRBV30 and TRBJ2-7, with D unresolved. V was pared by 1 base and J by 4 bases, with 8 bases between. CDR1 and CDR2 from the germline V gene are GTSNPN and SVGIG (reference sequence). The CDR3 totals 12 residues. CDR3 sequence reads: CAWSAQAYEQYF. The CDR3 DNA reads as TGTGCCTGGAGTGCTCAGGCTTACGAGCAGTACTTC.

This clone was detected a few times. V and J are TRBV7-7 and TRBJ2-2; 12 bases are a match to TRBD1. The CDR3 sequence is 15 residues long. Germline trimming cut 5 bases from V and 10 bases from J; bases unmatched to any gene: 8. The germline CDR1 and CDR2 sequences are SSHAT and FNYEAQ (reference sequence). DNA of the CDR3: TGTGCCAGCAGCCCCGGGACAGGGGGCAGCGAGGAGCTGTTTTTT. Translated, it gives CASSPGTGGSEELFF.

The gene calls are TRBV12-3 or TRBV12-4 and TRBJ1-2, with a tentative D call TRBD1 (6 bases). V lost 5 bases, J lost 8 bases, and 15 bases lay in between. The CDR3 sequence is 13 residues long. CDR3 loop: CASSEQGFGGYTF. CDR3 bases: TGTGCCAGCAGTGAACAGGGTTTTGGGGGCTACACCTTC.

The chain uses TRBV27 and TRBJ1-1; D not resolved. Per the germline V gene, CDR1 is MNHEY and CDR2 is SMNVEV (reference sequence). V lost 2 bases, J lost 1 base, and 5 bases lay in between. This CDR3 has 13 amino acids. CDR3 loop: CASSLRRNTEAFF. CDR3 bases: TGTGCCAGCAGTTTAAGGAGGAACACTGAAGCTTTCTTT.

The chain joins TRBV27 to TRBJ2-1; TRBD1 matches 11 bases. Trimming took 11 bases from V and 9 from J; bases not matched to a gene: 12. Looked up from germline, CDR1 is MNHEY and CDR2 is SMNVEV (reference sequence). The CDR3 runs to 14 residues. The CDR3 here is CAVKPGQGDGEQFF. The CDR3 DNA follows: TGTGCCGTTAAACCGGGACAGGGGGACGGTGAGCAGTTCTTC.

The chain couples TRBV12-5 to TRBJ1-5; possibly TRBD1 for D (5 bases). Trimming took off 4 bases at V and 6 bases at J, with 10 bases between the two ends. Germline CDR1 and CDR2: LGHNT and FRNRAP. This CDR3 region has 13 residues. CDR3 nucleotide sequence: TGTGCTAGTGGTTCGGGGGTAAGTCAGCCCCAGCATTTT. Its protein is CASGSGVSQPQHF.

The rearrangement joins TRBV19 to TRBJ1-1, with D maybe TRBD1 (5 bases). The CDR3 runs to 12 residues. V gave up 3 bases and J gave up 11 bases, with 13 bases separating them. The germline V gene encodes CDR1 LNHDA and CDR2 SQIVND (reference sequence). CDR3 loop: CASSISWGGAFF. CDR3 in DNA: TGTGCCAGTAGTATCTCTTGGGGCGGCGCTTTCTTT.

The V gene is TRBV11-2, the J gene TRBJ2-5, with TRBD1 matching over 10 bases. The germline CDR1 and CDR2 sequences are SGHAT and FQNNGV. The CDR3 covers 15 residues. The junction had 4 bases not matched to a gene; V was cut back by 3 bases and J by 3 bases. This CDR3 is CASSLDRGVKETQYF. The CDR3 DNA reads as TGTGCCAGCAGCTTGGACAGGGGGGTGAAAGAGACCCAGTACTTC. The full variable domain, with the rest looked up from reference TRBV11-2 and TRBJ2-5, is EAGVAQSPRYKIIEKRQSVAFWCNPISGHATLYWYQQILGQGPKLLIQFQNNGVVDDSQLPKDRFSAERLKGVDSTLKIQPAKLEDSAVYLCASSLDRGVKETQYFGPGTRLLVL.

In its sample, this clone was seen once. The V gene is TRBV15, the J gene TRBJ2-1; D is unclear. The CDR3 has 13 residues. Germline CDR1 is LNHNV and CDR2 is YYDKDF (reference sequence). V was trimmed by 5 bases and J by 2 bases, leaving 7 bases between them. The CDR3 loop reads CATSPIPYNEQFF. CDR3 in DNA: TGTGCCACCAGCCCTATTCCCTACAATGAGCAGTTCTTC.

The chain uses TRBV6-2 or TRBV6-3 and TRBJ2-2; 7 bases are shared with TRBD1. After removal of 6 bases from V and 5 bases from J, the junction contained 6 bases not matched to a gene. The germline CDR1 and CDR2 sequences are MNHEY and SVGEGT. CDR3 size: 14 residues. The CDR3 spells CASSPTGNTGELFF. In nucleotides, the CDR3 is TGTGCCAGCAGCCCGACAGGGAATACCGGGGAGCTGTTTTTT.

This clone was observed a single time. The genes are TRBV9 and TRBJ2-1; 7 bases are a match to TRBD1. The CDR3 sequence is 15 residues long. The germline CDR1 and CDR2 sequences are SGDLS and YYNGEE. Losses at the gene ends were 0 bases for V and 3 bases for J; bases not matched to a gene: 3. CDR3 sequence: CASSVEQGYYNEQFF. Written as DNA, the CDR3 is TGTGCCAGCAGCGTAGAACAGGGGTACTACAATGAGCAGTTCTTC.

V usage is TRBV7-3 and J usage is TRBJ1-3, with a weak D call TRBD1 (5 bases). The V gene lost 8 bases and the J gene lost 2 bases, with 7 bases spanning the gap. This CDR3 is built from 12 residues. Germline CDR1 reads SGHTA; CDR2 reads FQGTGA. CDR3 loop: CASRGAGNTIYF. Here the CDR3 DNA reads TGTGCCAGCCGGGGGGCTGGAAACACCATATATTTT.

CDR3 residues: CASSFAGARNTIYF. The CDR3 DNA reads as TGTGCCAGCAGCTTTGCAGGGGCTCGGAACACCATATATTTT. The chain couples TRBV7-9 to TRBJ1-3; D possibly corresponds to TRBD1 (6 bases). This CDR3 contains 14 residues. Per germline, CDR1 SEHNR and CDR2 FQNEAQ (reference sequence). V lost 3 bases to trimming and J lost 7 bases, with 13 bases between them.

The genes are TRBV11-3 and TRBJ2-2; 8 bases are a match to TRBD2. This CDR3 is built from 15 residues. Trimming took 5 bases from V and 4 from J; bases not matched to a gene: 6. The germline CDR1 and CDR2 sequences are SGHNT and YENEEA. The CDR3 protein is CASSRGGLATGELFF. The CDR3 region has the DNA TGTGCCAGCAGCCGGGGGGGCTTGGCCACCGGGGAGCTGTTTTTT.

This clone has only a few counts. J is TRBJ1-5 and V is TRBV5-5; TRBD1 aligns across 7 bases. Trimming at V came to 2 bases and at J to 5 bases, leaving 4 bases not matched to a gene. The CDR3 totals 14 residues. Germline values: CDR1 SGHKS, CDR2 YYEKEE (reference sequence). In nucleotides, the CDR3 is TGTGCCAGCAGCTTCGGGACAGCCTATCAGCCCCAGCATTTT. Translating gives CASSFGTAYQPQHF.